This T cell receptor (beta chain) is from a study of shared clonotypes between healthy human individuals. J lost 6 bases, V lost 3 bases, and 6 bases had no gene match. The CDR3 is 14 residues long. Germline CDR1 reads SGHTA; CDR2 reads FQGNSA. Original analysis: Junction-only immunoSEQ data arrived without quality scores, meaning filtering differed. Repertoires were generated with immunoSEQ multiplex PCR, while TCRdb's copy carries only in-frame clones and drops some. V, J and clone size were drawn from that table, and D and trimming were deduced from the DNA. In the table there are about 2 million clones, less than 95% of which are singletons. About this clone: Its antigen is as yet unknown. This same CDR3 is encoded by further DNA sequences in the sample.

Overall study results and limits: Non-shared clonotypes were found to have lower generation probabilities than the clonotypes that were shared by all four of the sorted-subset donors. Clonotype sharing among the donors was expected to vary with sequencing depth.

CD45RO-negative CD8 cells positively selected for CCR7 made up the naive population, which excluded terminally differentiated effector memory CD45RA+ cells. Sample: naive CD8+ T cells sorted from blood. The chain uses TRBV7-2 and TRBJ2-7; 9 bases map to TRBD2. The clonotype comes from a man aged 18 to 35 in good health. Here the CDR3 reads CASSLPGLAAEQYF. The CDR3 DNA is TGTGCCAGCAGCTTGCCGGGACTAGCCGCCGAGCAGTACTTC.